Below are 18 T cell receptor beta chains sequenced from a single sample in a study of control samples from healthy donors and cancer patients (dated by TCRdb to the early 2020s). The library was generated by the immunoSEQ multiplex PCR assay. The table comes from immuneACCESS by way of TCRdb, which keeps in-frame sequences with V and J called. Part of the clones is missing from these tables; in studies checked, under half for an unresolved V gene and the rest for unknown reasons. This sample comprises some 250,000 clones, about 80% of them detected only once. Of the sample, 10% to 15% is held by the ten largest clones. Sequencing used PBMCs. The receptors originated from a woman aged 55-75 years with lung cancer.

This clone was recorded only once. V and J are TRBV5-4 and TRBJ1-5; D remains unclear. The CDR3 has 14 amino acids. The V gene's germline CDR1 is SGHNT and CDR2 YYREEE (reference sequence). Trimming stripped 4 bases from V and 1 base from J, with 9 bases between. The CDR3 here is CASSPGVSNQPQHF. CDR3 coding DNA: TGTGCCAGCAGCCCCGGTGTAAGCAATCAGCCCCAGCATTTT.

The CDR3 loop is CASSIPRGSNEKLFF. In nucleotides, the CDR3 is TGTGCCAGTAGTATTCCACGGGGCTCTAATGAAAAACTGTTTTTT. The J gene is TRBJ1-4, the V gene TRBV19; a weak D match, TRBD1 (5 bases). There are 15 residues in the CDR3. Deletions cut 3 bases from V and 3 bases from J, with 11 bases between. Per the germline V gene, CDR1 is LNHDA and CDR2 is SQIVND (reference sequence).

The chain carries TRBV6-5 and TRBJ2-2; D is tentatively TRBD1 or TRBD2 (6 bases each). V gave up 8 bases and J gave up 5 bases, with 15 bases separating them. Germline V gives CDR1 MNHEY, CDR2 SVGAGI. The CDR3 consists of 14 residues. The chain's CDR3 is CASAEGGVTGELFF. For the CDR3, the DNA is TGTGCCAGCGCGGAGGGGGGAGTGACCGGGGAGCTGTTTTTT.

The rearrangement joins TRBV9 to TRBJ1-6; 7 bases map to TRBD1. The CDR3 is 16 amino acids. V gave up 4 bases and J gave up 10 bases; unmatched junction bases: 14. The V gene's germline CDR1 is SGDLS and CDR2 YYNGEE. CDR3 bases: TGTGCCAGCAGCTCCCGACAGGGCGCAATGGGGTCACCCCTCCACTTT. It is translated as CASSSRQGAMGSPLHF.

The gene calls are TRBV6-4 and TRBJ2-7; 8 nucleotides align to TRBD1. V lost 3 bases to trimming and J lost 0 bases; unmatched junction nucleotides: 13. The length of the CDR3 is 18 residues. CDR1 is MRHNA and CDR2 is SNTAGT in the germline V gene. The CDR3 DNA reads TGTGCCAGCAGTGAACCGCCTCGGAAAGACAGGGGCTCCTACGAGCAGTACTTC. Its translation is CASSEPPRKDRGSYEQYF.

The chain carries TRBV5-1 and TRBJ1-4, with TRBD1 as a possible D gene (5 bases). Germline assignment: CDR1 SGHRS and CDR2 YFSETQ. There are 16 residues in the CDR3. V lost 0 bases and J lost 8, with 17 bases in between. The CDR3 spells CASSLASSGESEKLFF. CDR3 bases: TGCGCCAGCAGCTTGGCCAGTTCGGGGGAATCGGAAAAACTGTTTTTT.

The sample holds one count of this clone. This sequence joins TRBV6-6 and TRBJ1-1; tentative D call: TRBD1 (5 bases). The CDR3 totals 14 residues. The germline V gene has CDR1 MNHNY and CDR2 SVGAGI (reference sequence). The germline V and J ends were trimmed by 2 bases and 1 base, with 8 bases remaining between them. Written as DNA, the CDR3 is TGTGCCAGCAGTTACGTAAGGGGGAACACTGAAGCTTTCTTT. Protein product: CASSYVRGNTEAFF.

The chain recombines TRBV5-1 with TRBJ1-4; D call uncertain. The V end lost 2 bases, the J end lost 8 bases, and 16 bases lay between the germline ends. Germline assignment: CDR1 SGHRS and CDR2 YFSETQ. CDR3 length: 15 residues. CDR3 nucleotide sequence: TGCGCCAGCAGCTTTAGATCGGGAATAGAAGAAAAACTGTTTTTT. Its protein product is CASSFRSGIEEKLFF.

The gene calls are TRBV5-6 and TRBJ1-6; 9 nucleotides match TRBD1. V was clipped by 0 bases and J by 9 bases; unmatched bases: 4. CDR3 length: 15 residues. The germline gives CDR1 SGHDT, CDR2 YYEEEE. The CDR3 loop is CASSLGQGVGSPLHF. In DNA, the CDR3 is TGTGCCAGCAGCTTGGGACAGGGGGTGGGTTCACCCCTCCACTTT.

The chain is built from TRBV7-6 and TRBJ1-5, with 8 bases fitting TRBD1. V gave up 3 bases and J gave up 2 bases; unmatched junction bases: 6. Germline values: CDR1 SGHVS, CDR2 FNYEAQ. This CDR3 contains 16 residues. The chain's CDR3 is CASSFETGGGNQPQHF. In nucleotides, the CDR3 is TGTGCCAGCAGCTTCGAAACAGGGGGTGGCAATCAGCCCCAGCATTTT.

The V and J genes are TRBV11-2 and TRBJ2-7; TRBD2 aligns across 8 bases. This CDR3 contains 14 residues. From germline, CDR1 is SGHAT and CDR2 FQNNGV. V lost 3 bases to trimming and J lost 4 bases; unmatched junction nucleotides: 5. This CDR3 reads CASSFERESYEQYF. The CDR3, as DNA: TGTGCCAGCAGCTTTGAGCGGGAGTCTTACGAGCAGTACTTC.

The CDR3 DNA sequence: TGTGCCAGCAGTAACAGGGGGGGGACCGGGGAGCTGTTTTTT. Its translation is CASSNRGGTGELFF. This chain joins TRBV6-6 and TRBJ2-2; weak D call: TRBD1 (8 bases). The CDR3 has 14 residues. Trimming took off 5 bases at V and 5 bases at J, with 12 bases between the two ends. The V gene's germline CDR1 is MNHNY and CDR2 SVGAGI (reference sequence).

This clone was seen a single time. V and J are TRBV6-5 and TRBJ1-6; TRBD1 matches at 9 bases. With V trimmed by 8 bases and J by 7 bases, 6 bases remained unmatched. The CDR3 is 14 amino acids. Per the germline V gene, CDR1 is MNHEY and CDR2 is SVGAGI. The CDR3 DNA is TGTGCCAGCGGAACCGGGACAGGGAATTCACCCCTCCACTTT. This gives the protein CASGTGTGNSPLHF.

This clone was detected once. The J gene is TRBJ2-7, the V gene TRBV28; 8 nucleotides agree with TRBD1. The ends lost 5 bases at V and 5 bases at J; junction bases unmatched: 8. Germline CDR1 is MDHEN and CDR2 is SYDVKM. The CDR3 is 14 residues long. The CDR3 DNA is TGTGCCAGCAGTGGCACAGGGGGAGAGGACGAGCAGTACTTC. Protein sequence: CASSGTGGEDEQYF.

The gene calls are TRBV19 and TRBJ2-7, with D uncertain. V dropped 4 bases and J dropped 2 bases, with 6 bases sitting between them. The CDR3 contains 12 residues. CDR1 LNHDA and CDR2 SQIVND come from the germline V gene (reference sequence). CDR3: CASSRSTYEQYF. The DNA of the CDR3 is TGTGCCAGTAGTAGGTCAACCTACGAGCAGTACTTC.

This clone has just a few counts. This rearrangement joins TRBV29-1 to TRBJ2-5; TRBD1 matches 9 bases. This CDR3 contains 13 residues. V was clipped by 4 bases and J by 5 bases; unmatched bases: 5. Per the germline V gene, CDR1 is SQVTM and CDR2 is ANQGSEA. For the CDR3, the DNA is TGCAGCGTTGGGACAGGGGAGGGCGAGACCCAGTACTTC. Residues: CSVGTGEGETQYF.

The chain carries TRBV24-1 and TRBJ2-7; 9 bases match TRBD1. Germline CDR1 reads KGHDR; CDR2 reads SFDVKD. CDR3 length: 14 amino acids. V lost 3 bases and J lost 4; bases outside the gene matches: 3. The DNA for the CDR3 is TGTGCCACCAGTGATCCGGGACAGGGTTACGAGCAGTACTTC. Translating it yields CATSDPGQGYEQYF.

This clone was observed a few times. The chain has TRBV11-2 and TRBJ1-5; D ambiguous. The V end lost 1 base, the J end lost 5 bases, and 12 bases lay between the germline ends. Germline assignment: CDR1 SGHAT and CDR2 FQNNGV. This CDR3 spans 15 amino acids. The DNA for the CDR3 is TGTGCCAGCAGCTTAGGGAGCAGAAGGGATCAGCCCCAGCATTTT. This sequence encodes CASSLGSRRDQPQHF.